This is a list of T cell receptor beta chains from one sample in a study of blood T cell repertoires in COVID-19. Some clones are missing from TCRdb's copy, which holds only in-frame ones; the method was immunoSEQ multiplex PCR. The repertoire holds 300,000 to 400,000 clones, with 88% as singletons. Input material: PBMCs or T cells enriched from blood (not recorded which). Receptors were obtained from a woman aged 18-29 years who had recovered from COVID-19. Each CDR3 is given with its conserved first and last residue.

v_gene	j_gene	CDR3aa
TRBV18	TRBJ2-5	CASSPGTGGSGQETQYF
TRBV4-2	TRBJ1-2	CASSRELGQGGYTF
TRBV7-2	TRBJ1-1	CASSLAHMNTEAFF
TRBV19	TRBJ1-1	CARATGVTEAFF
TRBV5-4	TRBJ2-7	CASSSGLGKSYEQYF
TRBV6-2/TRBV6-3	TRBJ2-1	CASSNSGGAYNEQFF
TRBV6-5	TRBJ1-2	CASRPTGTGGYTF
TRBV24-1	TRBJ1-1	CATSDLEGGVYAEAFF
TRBV27	TRBJ2-2	CASRFLNGELFF
TRBV6-5	TRBJ1-5	CASSQGNQPQHF
TRBV4-2	TRBJ2-7	CASSQVYSFYEQYF
TRBV7-9	TRBJ2-3	CASSSRDRDPDTQYF
TRBV11-3	TRBJ1-5	CASSRGRNQPQHF
TRBV9	TRBJ1-2	CASSVVPEQEGYTF
TRBV5-1	TRBJ2-5	CASREIGGLQETQYF
TRBV27	TRBJ2-1	CASSFRTLAANEQFF
TRBV4-1	TRBJ1-5	CASSQDQGPQPQHF
TRBV5-5	TRBJ2-2	CASSPGGQGTGELFF
TRBV19	TRBJ1-1	CASSIPRMNTEAFF
TRBV2	TRBJ1-6	CASRNFLSARQGESPLHF
TRBV7-7	TRBJ2-2	CASSLYPAEMNTGELFF
TRBV27	TRBJ1-5	CASSLPADRGNQPQHF
TRBV7-2	TRBJ2-7	CASSLVGRGEQYF
TRBV10-2	TRBJ2-4	CASSGTSGENIQYF
TRBV25-1	TRBJ2-2	CASSERQGRTGELFF
TRBV6-1	TRBJ1-4	CASSERGGLEYEKLFF
TRBV18	TRBJ1-5	CASLTTGGNQPQHF
TRBV6-4	TRBJ2-1	CASSSTEYNEQFF
TRBV27	TRBJ1-6	CASRLSRAVYNSPLHF
TRBV11-2	TRBJ2-5	CASSLGWQGTTETQYF
TRBV7-2	TRBJ1-2	CASSLAKRGRSGYGYTF
TRBV27	TRBJ2-7	CASSFPSTYEQYF
TRBV4-2	TRBJ1-4	CASSQVSRTGGEKLFF
TRBV27	TRBJ1-5	CASSPGTGRGGPQHF
TRBV11-2	TRBJ2-7	CASSFQGQGSAYEQYF
TRBV30	TRBJ2-7	CAHGGGGGPNEQYF
TRBV12-3/TRBV12-4	TRBJ1-5	CASSGQLNQPQHF
TRBV24-1	TRBJ2-7	CATSGPGAREQYF
TRBV6-5	TRBJ1-2	CASSFRDRGDGYTF
TRBV29-1	TRBJ1-2	CSVTDTGGGYTF
TRBV13	TRBJ2-5	CASSFQGSTQYF